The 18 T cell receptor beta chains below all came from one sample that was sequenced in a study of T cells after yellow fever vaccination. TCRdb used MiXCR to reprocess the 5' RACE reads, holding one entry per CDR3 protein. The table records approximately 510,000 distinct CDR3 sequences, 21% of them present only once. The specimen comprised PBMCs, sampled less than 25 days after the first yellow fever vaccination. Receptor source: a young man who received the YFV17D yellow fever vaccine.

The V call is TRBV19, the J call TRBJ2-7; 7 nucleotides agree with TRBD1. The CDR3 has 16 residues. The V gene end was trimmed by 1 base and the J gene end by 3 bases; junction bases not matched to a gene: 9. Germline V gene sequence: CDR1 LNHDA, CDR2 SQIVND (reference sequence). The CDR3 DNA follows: TGTGCCAGTAGTATAGCCGGGACAGCGATGATCTACGAGCAGTACTTC. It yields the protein CASSIAGTAMIYEQYF.

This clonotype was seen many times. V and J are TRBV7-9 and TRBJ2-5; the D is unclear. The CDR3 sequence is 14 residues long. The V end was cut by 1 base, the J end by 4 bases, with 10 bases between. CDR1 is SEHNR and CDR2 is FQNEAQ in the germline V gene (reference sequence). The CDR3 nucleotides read TGTGCCAGCAGCTTAGACATGGGTAGAGAGACCCAGTACTTC. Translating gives CASSLDMGRETQYF.

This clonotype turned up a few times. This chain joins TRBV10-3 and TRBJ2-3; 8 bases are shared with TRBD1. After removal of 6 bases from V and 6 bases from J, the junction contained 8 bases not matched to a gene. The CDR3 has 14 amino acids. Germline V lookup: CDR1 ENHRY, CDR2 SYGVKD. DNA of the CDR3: TGTGCCATCAGCGGCGGACAGGGCGGGGATACGCAGTATTTT. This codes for CAISGGQGGDTQYF.

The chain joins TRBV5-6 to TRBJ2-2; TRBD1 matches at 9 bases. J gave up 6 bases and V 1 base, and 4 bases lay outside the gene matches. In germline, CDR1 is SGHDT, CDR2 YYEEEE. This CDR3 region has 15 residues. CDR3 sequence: CASSLTTGGAGELFF. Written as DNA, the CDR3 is TGTGCCAGCAGCTTGACGACAGGGGGGGCCGGGGAGCTGTTTTTT.

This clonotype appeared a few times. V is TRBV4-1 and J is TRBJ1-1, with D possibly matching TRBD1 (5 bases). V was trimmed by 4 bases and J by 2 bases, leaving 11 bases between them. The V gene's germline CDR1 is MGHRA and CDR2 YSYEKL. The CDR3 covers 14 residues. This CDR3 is CASSPEGSNTEAFF. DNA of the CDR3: TGCGCCAGCAGCCCGGAGGGGAGCAACACTGAAGCTTTCTTT.

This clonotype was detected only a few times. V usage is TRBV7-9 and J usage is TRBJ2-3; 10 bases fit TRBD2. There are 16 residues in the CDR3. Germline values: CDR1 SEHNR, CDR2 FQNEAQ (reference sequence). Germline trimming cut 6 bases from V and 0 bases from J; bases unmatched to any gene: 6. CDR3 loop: CASRLAGTSSTDTQYF. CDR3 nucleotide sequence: TGTGCCAGCAGACTAGCGGGGACTTCTAGCACAGATACGCAGTATTTT.

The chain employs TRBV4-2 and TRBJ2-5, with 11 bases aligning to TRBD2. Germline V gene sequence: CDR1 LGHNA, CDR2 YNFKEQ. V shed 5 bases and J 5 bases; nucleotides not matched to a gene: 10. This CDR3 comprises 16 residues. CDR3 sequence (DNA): TGTGCCAGCAGCAAGGGACTAGCGGACGTCCCGGAGACCCAGTACTTC. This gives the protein CASSKGLADVPETQYF.

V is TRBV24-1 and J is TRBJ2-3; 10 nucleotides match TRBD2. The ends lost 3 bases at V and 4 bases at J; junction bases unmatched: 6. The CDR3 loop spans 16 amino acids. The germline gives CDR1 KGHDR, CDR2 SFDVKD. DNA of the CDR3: TGTGCCACCAGTGATGTCAGCGGGGGGGCCGCAGATACGCAGTATTTT. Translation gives CATSDVSGGAADTQYF.

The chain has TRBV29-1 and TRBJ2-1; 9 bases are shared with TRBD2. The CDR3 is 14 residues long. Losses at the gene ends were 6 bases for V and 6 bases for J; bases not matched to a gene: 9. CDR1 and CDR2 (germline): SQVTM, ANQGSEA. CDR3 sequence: CSVVSRGGRNEQFF. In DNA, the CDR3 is TGCAGCGTGGTCTCGCGGGGGGGTCGCAATGAGCAGTTCTTC.

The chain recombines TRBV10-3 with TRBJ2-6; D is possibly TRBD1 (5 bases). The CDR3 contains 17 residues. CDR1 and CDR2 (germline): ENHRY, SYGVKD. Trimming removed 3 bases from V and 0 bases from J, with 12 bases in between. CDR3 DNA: TGTGCCATCAGTGAAGGCCCCAGGGTCTCTGGGGCCAACGTCCTGACTTTC. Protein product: CAISEGPRVSGANVLTF.

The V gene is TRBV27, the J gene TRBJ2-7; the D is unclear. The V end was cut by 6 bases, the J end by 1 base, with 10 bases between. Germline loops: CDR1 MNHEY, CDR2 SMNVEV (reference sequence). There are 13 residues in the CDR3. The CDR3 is CASSRRYSYEQYF. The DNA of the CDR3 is TGTGCCAGCAGCCGGCGGTATTCCTACGAGCAGTACTTC.

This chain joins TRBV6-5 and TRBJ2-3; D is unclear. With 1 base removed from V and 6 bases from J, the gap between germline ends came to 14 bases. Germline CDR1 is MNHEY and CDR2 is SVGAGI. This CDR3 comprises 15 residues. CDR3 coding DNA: TGTGCCAGCAGTTACTTACCCGGAGAGAGGGATACGCAGTATTTT. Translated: CASSYLPGERDTQYF.

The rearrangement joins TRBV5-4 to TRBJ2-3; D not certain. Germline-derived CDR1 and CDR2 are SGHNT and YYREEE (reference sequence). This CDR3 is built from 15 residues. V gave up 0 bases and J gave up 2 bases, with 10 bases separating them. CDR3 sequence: CASSLGIANTDTQYF. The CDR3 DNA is TGTGCCAGCAGCTTGGGGATTGCTAACACAGATACGCAGTATTTT.

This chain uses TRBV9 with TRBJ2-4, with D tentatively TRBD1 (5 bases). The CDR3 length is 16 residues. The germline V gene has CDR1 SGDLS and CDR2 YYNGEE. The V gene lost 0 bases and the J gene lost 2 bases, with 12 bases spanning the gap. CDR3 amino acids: CASSVGGAGTKNIQYF. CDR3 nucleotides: TGTGCCAGCAGCGTAGGTGGGGCAGGCACCAAAAACATTCAGTACTTC.

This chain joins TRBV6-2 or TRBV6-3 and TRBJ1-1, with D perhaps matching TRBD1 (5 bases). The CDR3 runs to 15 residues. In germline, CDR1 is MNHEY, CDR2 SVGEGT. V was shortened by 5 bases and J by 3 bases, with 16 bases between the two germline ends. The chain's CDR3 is CASSNPEGRDTEAFF. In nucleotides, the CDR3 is TGTGCCAGCAGTAACCCGGAGGGCAGGGACACTGAAGCTTTCTTT.

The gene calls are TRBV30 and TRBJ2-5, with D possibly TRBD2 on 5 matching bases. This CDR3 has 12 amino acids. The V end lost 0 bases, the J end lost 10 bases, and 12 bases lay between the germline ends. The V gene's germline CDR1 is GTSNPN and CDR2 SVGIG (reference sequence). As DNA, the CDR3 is TGTGCCTGGAGTGTCCCTATCGGGGTCCAGTACTTC. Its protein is CAWSVPIGVQYF.

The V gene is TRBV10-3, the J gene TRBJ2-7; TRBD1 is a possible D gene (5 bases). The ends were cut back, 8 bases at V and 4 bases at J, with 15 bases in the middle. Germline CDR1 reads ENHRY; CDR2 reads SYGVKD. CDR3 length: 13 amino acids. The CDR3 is CAIRNGAGYEQYV. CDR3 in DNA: TGTGCCATCCGGAACGGCGCAGGGTACGAGCAGTACGTC.

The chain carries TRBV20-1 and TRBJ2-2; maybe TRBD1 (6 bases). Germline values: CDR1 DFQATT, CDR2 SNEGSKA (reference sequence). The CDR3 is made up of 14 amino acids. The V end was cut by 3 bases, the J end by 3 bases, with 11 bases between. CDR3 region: CSARVGADTGELFF. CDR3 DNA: TGCAGTGCTAGGGTGGGGGCGGACACCGGGGAGCTGTTTTTT.